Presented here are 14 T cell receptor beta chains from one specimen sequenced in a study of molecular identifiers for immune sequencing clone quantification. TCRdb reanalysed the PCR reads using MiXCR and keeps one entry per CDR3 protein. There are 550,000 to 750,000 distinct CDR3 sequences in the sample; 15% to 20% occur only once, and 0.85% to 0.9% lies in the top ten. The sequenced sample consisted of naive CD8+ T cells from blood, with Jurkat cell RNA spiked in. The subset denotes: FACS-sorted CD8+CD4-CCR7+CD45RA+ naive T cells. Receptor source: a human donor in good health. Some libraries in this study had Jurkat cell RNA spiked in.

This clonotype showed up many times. CDR3 in amino acids: CASSYGQNYGYTF. CDR3 nucleotide sequence: TGTGCCAGCAGCTACGGACAGAACTATGGCTACACCTTC. The chain has TRBV6-2 or TRBV6-3 and TRBJ1-2; possible D gene TRBD1, 6 bases. The CDR3 has 13 residues. Germline CDR1 and CDR2: MNHEY and SVGEGT. Trimming pared 6 bases from V and 2 bases from J, leaving 10 bases between.

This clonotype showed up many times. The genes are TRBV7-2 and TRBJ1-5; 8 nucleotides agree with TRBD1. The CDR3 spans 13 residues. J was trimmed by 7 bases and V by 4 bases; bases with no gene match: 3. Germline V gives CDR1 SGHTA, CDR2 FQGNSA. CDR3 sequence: CASSSGGRQPQHF. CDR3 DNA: TGTGCCAGCAGCTCAGGGGGCAGGCAGCCCCAGCATTTT.

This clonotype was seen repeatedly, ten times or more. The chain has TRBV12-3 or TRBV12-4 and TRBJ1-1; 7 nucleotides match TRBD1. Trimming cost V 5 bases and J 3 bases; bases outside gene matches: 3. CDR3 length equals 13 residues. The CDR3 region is CASSDTGDTEAFF. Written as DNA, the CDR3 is TGTGCCAGCAGTGACACAGGGGACACTGAAGCTTTCTTT.

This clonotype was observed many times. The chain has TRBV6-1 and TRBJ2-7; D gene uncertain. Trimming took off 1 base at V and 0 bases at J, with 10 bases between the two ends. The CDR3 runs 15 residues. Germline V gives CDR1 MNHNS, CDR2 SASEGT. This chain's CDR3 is CASSEEVEYSYEQYF. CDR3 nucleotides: TGTGCCAGCAGTGAAGAGGTGGAGTACTCCTACGAGCAGTACTTC.

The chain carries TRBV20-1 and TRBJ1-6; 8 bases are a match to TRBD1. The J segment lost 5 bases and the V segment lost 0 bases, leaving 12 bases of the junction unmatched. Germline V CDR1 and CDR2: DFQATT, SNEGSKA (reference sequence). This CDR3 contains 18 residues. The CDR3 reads CSARDRQGYTSHNSPLHF. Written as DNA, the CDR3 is TGCAGTGCTAGAGATAGACAGGGGTATACCAGTCATAATTCACCCCTCCACTTT.

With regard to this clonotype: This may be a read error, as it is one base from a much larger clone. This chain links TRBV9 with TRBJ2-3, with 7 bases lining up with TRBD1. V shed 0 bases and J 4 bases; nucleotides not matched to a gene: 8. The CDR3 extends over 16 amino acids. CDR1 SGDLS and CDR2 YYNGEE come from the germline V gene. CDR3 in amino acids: CASSVDVGQVADTQYF. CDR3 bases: TGTGCCAGCAGCGTAGACGTCGGACAGGTGGCAGATACGCAGTATTTT.

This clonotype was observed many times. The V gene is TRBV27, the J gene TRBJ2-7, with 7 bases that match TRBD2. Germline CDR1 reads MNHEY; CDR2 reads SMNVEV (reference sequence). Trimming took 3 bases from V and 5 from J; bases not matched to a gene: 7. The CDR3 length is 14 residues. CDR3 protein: CASSFLAGEDEQYF. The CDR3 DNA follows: TGTGCCAGCAGTTTCCTTGCGGGAGAGGACGAGCAGTACTTC.

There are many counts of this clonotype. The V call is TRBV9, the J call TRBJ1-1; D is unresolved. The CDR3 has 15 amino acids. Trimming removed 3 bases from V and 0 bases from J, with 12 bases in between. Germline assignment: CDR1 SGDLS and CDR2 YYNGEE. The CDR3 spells CASSGADLMNTEAFF. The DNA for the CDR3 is TGTGCCAGCAGCGGAGCGGACTTAATGAACACTGAAGCTTTCTTT.

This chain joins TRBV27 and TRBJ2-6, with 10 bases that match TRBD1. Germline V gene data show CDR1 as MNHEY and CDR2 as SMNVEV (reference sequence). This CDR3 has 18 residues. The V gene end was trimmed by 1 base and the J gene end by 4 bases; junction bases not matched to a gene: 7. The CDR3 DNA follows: TGTGCCAGCAGTTTATTGTGGACAGGGGGTGTGGGGGCCAACGTCCTGACTTTC. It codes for CASSLLWTGGVGANVLTF.

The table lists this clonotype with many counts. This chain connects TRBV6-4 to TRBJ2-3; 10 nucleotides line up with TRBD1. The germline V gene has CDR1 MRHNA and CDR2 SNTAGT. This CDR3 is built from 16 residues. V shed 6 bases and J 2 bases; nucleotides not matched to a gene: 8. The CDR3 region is CASRETGTGATDTQYF. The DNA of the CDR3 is TGTGCCAGCAGAGAGACCGGGACAGGGGCCACAGATACGCAGTATTTT.

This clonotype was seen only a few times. The CDR3 DNA follows: TGCGCCAGCAGCCAAGACCCCAGCGGGAGTGGAGAGCAGTACTTC. Its translation is CASSQDPSGSGEQYF. This chain links TRBV4-1 with TRBJ2-7, with 8 positions matching TRBD2. The germline CDR1 and CDR2 sequences are MGHRA and YSYEKL. With V trimmed by 0 bases and J by 7 bases, 8 bases remained unmatched. This CDR3 comprises 15 residues.

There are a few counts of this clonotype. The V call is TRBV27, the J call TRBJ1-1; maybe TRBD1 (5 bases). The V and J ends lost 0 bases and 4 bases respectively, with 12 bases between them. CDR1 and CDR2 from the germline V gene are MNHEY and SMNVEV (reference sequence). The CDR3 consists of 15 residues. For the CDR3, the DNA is TGTGCCAGCAGTTTATCTGCGGGACCGGGCACTGAAGCTTTCTTT. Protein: CASSLSAGPGTEAFF.

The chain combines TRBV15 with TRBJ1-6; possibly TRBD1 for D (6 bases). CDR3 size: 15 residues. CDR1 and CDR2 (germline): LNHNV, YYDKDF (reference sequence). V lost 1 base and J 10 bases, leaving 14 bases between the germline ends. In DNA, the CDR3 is TGTGCCACCAGCAGAGTCGGTGGGGGGCAATCACCCCTCCACTTT. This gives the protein CATSRVGGGQSPLHF.

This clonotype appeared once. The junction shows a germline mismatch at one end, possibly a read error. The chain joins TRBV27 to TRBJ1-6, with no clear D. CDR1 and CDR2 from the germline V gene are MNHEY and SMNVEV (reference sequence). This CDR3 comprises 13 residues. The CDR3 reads CASSLSRNSLLHF. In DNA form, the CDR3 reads TGTGCCAGCAGTTTATCGAGGAATTCACTCCTCCACTTT.